This TCR beta chain was recovered during a study of cytomegalovirus exposure and HLA in healthy donors. The study's findings and limits: As a later analysis revealed, most CMV-associated TCR beta chains appeared HLA-restricted. Some highly shared sequence variants likely arose as a pipeline artifact.

This CDR3 has 13 amino acids. Germline V gene data show CDR1 as SGDLS and CDR2 as YYNGEE. Trimming cost V 0 bases and J 7 bases, with 10 bases left between them. Comment on this clone: Its antigen is not identified.

60 Vbeta and 13 Jbeta primers were used in PCR. Assay: immunoSEQ multiplex PCR; the TCRdb copy retains only in-frame clones and omits some. Seen here are more than 100,000 clones, approximately 72% observed once, and the top ten hold roughly 8.2%. The chain employs TRBV9 and TRBJ1-1; D uncertain. This sequence was found in a middle-aged woman in good health and CMV-seropositive. Sample: PBMCs. The DNA of the CDR3 is TGTGCCAGCAGCGTAGGTGGGGAGGTTGAAGCTTTCTTT. It translates to CASSVGGEVEAFF.